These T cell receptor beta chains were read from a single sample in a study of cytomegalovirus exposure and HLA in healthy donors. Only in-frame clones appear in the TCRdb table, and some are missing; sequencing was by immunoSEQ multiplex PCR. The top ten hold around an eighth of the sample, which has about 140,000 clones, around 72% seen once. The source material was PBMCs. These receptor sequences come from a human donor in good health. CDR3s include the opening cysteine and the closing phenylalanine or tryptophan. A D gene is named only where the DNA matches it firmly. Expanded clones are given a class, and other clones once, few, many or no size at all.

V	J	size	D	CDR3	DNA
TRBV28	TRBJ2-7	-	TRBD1	CASSRQGAGEQYF	TGTGCCAGCAGTCGACAGGGGGCGGGGGAGCAGTACTTC
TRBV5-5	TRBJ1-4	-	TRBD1	CASSSLGTGPKLFF	TGTGCCAGCAGCTCGCTCGGGACAGGGCCAAAACTGTTTTTT
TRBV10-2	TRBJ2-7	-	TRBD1	CASSDYRGPYEQYF	TGCGCCAGCAGTGATTACAGGGGACCCTACGAGCAGTACTTC
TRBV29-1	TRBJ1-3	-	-	CSVDGQGNTIYF	TGCAGCGTTGATGGACAGGGAAACACCATATATTTT
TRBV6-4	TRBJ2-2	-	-	CASSARQGAGELFF	TGTGCCAGCAGTGCCCGCCAGGGCGCCGGGGAGCTGTTTTTT
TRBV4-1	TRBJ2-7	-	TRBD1	CASSPQTGASDEQYF	TGCGCCAGCAGCCCACAGACAGGGGCGAGTGACGAGCAGTACTTC
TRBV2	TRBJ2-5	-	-	CASSESSVQETQYF	TGTGCCAGCAGTGAAAGTAGCGTCCAAGAGACCCAGTACTTC
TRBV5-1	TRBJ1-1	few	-	CATSTGSTEAFF	TGCGCCACCTCGACGGGGAGCACTGAAGCTTTCTTT
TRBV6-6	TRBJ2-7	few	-	CASSHRQARGYYEQYF	TGTGCCAGCAGCCATCGACAGGCAAGGGGGTATTACGAGCAGTACTTC
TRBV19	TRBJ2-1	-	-	CASSIRQGIHEQFF	TGTGCCAGTAGTATCCGGCAGGGTATCCATGAGCAGTTCTTC
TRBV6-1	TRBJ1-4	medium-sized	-	CASSEGAGEYEKLFF	TGTGCCAGCAGTGAAGGGGCAGGGGAATATGAAAAACTGTTTTTT
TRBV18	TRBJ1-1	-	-	CASSPGGRDTEAFF	TGTGCCAGCTCACCAGGGGGCCGGGACACTGAAGCTTTCTTT
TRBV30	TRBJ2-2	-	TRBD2	CAWSLRTSGRTTGELFF	TGTGCCTGGAGTCTAAGGACTAGCGGGAGGACCACCGGGGAGCTGTTTTTT
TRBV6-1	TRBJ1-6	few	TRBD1	CASSAGQVNSPLHF	TGTGCCAGCAGTGCCGGACAGGTGAATTCACCCCTCCACTTT
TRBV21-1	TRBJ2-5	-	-	CASQIGLAGQETQYF	TGTGCCAGCCAGATCGGACTAGCGGGACAAGAGACCCAGTACTTC
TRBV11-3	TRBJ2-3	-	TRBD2	CASSLGLSGDTQYF	TGTGCCAGCAGCTTAGGGCTTAGCGGGGATACGCAGTATTTT
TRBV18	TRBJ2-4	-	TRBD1	CASSTGQGARAKNIQYF	TGTGCCAGCTCAACCGGACAGGGGGCGCGCGCCAAAAACATTCAGTACTTC
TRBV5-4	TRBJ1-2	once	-	CASSFPTGSNYGYTF	TGTGCCAGCAGCTTTCCCACAGGTAGCAACTATGGCTACACCTTC
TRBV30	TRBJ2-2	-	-	CAWREYGELFF	TGTGCCTGGCGGGAGTACGGGGAGCTGTTTTTT
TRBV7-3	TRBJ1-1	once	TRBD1	CASSRQGQYTEAFF	TGTGCCAGCAGCAGACAGGGACAGTACACTGAAGCTTTCTTT
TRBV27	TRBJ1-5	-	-	CASRGTGSGQPQHF	TGTGCCAGCAGAGGAACAGGGTCGGGTCAGCCCCAGCATTTT
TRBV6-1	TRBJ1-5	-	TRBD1	CASSEAPDRGNQPQHF	TGTGCCAGCAGTGAAGCCCCGGACAGGGGCAATCAGCCCCAGCATTTT
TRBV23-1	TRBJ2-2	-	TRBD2	CASSQSRRTSGGTGELFF	TGCGCCAGCAGTCAATCGAGAAGGACTAGCGGAGGGACCGGGGAGCTGTTTTTT
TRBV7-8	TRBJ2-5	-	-	CASSLIGRRRQQETQYF	TGTGCCAGCAGCTTAATCGGCAGGCGTCGTCAACAAGAGACCCAGTACTTC
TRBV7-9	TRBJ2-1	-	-	CSSSYSSDEQFF	TGTTCCAGCAGTTACTCTAGCGATGAGCAGTTCTTC
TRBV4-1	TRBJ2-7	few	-	CASSQGGIYEQYF	TGCGCCAGCAGCCAAGGAGGAATTTACGAGCAGTACTTC
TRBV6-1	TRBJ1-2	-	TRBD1	CASSGLTGKGGYTF	TGTGCCAGCAGTGGCCTGACAGGGAAAGGTGGCTACACCTTC
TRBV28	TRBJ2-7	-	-	CASSLGQRYEQYF	TGTGCCAGCAGTCTCGGACAGCGCTACGAGCAGTACTTC
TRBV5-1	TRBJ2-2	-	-	CASSWTGTKNTGELFF	TGCGCCAGCAGCTGGACTGGGACAAAGAACACCGGGGAGCTGTTTTTT
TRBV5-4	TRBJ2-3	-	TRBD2	CASSLASGSLQDTQYF	TGTGCCAGCAGCTTGGCTAGCGGGAGTTTGCAAGATACGCAGTATTTT
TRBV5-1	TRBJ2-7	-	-	CASSFTTLAYEQYF	TGCGCCAGCAGCTTCACGACACTTGCCTACGAGCAGTACTTC
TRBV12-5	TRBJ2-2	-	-	CASGAANTGELFF	TGTGCTAGTGGGGCAGCGAACACCGGGGAGCTGTTTTTT
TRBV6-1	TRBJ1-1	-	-	CASSVRQAGRTEAFF	TGTGCCAGCAGTGTTAGACAGGCGGGCCGAACTGAAGCTTTCTTT
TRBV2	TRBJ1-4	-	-	CASSEGTGCLNLF	TGTGCCAGCAGTGAGGGTACAGGATGCCTGAATTTATTT
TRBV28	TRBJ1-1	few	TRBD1	CASSGAGGGYTEAFF	TGTGCCAGCAGTGGGGCAGGGGGAGGCTACACTGAAGCTTTCTTT
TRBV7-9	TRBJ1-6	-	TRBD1	CASSTGQGDSPLHF	TGTGCCAGCAGCACGGGACAGGGCGATTCACCCCTCCACTTT
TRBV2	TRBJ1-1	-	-	CASRDSAYTEAFF	TGTGCCAGCAGGGACAGCGCTTACACTGAAGCTTTCTTT
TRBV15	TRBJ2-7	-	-	CATSPRQGEQYF	TGTGCCACCAGCCCGCGGCAGGGCGAGCAGTACTTC
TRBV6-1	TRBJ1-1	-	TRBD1	CVSSPGTENTEAFF	TGTGTCAGCAGTCCCGGGACAGAGAACACTGAAGCTTTCTTT
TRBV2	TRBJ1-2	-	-	CASSPDRTALYGYTF	TGTGCCAGCAGTCCGGACCGGACAGCGCTCTATGGCTACACCTTC
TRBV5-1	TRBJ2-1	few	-	CASSLPGTNLNEQFF	TGCGCCAGCAGCTTGCCCGGGACAAATCTGAATGAGCAGTTCTTC
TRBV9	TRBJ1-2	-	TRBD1	CASSVDPGGELNYGYTF	TGTGCCAGCAGCGTAGATCCAGGGGGTGAGCTTAACTATGGCTACACCTTC
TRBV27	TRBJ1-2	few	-	CASSFRGGSDYTF	TGTGCCAGCAGTTTTCGGGGGGGCAGCGACTACACCTTC
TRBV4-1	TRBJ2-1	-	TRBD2	CASSRSWREGVEQFF	TGCGCCAGCAGCCGTAGTTGGAGGGAGGGTGTTGAGCAGTTCTTC